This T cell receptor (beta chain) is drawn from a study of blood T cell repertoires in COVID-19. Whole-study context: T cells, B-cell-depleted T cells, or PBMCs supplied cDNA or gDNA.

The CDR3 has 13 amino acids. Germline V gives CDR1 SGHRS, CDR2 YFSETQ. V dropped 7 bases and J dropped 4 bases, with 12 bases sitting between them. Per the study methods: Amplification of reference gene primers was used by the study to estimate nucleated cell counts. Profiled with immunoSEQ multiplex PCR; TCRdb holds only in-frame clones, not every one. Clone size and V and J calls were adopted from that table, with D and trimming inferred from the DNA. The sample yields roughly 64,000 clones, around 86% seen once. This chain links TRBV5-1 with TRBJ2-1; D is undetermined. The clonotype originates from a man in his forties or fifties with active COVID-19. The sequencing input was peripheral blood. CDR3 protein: CASRLDGYNEQFF. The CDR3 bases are TGCGCCAGCCGCCTGGACGGGTACAATGAGCAGTTCTTC. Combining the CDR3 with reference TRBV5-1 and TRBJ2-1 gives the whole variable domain KAGVTQTPRYLIKTRGQQVTLSCSPISGHRSVSWYQQTPGQGLQFLFEYFSETQRNKGNFPGRFSGRQFSNSRSEMNVSTLELGDSALYLCASRLDGYNEQFFGPGTRLTVL.